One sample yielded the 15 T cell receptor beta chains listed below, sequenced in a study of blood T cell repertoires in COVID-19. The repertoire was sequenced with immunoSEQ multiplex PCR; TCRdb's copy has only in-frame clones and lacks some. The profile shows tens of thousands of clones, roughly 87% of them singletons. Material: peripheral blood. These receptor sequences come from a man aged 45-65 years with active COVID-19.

In DNA, the CDR3 is TGTGCCAGTAGTATCCGCGGGTTGCGGGAGGGCCGGTCCGGGGAGCTGTTTTTT. This gives the protein CASSIRGLREGRSGELFF. The gene calls are TRBV19 and TRBJ2-2, with 9 bases matching TRBD2. The V gene's germline CDR1 is LNHDA and CDR2 SQIVND (reference sequence). The CDR3 has 18 amino acids. Trimming at V came to 3 bases and at J to 6 bases, leaving 14 bases not matched to a gene.

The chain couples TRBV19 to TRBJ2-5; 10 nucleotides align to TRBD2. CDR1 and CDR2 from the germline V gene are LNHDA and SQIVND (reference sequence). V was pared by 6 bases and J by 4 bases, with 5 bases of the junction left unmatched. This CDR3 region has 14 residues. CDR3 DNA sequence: TGTGCCAGTAGATCTAGCGGGAGTATAGAGACCCAGTACTTC. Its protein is CASRSSGSIETQYF.

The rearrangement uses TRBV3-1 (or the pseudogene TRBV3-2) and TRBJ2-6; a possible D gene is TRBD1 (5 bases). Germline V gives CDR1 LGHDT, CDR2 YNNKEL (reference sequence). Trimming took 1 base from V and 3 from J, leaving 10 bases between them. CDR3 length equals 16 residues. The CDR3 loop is CASSQGRAGGANVLTF. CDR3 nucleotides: TGTGCCAGCAGCCAAGGCAGGGCTGGTGGGGCCAACGTCCTGACTTTC.

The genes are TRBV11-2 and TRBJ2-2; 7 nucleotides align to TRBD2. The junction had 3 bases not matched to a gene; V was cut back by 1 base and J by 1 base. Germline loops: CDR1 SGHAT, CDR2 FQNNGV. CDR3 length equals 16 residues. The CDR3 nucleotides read TGTGCCAGCAGCTTAGTTTCGGGGGGGAACACCGGGGAGCTGTTTTTT. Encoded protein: CASSLVSGGNTGELFF.

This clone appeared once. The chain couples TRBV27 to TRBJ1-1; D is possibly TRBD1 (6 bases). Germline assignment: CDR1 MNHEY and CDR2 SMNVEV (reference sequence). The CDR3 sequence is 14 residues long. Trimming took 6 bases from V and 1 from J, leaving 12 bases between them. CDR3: CASRPPGQNTEAFF. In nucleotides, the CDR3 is TGTGCCAGCAGGCCCCCGGGACAGAACACTGAAGCTTTCTTT.

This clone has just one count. The CDR3 spells CSVGVDYNEQFF. The CDR3 DNA is TGCAGCGTAGGGGTTGACTACAATGAGCAGTTCTTC. The chain joins TRBV29-1 to TRBJ2-1; D is perhaps TRBD1 (5 bases). The CDR3 has 12 amino acids. Germline V gene data show CDR1 as SQVTM and CDR2 as ANQGSEA. The V and J ends lost 6 bases and 3 bases respectively, with 9 bases between them.

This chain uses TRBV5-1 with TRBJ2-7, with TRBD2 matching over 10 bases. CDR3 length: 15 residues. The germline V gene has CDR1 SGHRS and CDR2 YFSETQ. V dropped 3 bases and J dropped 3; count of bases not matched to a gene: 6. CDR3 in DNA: TGCGCCAGCAGCTCATCTAGCGGGAGCATCTACGAGCAGTACTTC. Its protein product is CASSSSSGSIYEQYF.

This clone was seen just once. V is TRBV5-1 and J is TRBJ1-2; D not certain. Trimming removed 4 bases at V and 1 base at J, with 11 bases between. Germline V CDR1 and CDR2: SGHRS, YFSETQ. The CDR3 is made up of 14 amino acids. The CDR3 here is CASSPTTGNYGYTF. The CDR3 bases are TGCGCCAGCAGCCCCACTACGGGTAACTATGGCTACACCTTC.

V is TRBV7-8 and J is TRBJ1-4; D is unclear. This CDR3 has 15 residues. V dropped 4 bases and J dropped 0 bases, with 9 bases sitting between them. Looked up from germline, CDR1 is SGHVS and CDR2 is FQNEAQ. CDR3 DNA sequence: TGTGCCAGCAGCTCAGAGGGAGCAACTAATGAAAAACTGTTTTTT. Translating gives CASSSEGATNEKLFF.

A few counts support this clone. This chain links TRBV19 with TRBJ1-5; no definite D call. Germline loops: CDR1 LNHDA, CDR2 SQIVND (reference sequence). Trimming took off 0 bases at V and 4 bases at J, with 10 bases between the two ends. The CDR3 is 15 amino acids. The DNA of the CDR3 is TGTGCCAGTAGTATAGACGGGGTTAGGAATCAGCCCCAGCATTTT. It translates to CASSIDGVRNQPQHF.

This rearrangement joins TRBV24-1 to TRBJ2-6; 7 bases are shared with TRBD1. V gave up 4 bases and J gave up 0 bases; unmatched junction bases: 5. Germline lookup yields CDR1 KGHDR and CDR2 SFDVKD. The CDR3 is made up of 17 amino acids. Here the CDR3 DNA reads TGTGCCACCAGTGAGCACGGGACAGTCTCTGGGGCCAACGTCCTGACTTTC. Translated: CATSEHGTVSGANVLTF.

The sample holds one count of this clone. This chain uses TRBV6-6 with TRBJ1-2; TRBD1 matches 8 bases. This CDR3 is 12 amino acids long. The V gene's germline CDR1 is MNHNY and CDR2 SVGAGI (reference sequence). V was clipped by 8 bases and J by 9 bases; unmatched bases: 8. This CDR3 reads CASHGQGGSYTF. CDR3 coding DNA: TGTGCCAGCCATGGACAGGGAGGAAGCTACACCTTC.

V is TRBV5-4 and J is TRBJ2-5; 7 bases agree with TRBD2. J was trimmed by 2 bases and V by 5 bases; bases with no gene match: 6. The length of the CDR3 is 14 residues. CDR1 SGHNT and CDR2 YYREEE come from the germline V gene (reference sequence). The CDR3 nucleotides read TGTGCCAGCAGTCCTTCTAGCGGACAAGAGACCCAGTACTTC. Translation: CASSPSSGQETQYF.

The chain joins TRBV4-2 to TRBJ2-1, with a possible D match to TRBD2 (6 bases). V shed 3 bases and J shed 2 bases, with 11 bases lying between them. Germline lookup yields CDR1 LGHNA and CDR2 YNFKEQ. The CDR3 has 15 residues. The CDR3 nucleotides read TGTGCCAGCAGCCACCGAGCGGGCCCCTACAATGAGCAGTTCTTC. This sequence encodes CASSHRAGPYNEQFF.

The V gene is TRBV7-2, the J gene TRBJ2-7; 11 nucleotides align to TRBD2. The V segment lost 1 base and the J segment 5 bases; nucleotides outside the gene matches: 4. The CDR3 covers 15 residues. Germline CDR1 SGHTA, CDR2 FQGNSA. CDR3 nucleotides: TGTGCCAGCAGCTTAGTAGCGGGAGGGCGGCACGAGCAGTACTTC. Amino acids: CASSLVAGGRHEQYF.